The rows below give T cell receptor beta chains drawn from one sample of a study of identical twins' blood T cells. TCRdb used MiXCR to reprocess the 5' RACE reads, holding one entry per CDR3 protein. The sample holds roughly 340,000 distinct CDR3 sequences, approximately 30% seen once. Material for sequencing was PBMCs. The receptors were sampled from a woman aged 18-49 years in good health. Each CDR3 is given with its conserved first and last residue. A D gene is named only where the DNA matches it firmly. Expanded clones are given a class, and other clones once, few, many or no size at all.

>many|TRBJ1-2|-|TRBV20-1
TGCAGTGCACAGGACCGAACTAACTATGGCTACACCTTC
CSAQDRTNYGYTF
>-|TRBJ2-1|-|TRBV19
TGTGCCAGTAGTATACGAGTCCAGCGTTCAAGCTCCTACAATGAGCAGTTCTTC
CASSIRVQRSSSYNEQFF
>-|TRBJ2-7|-|TRBV15
TGTGCCACCAGCAGAGTTTTGTCCAGCTACGAGCAGTACTTC
CATSRVLSSYEQYF
>few|TRBJ1-2|-|TRBV29-1
TGCAGCGTTGTCATGAACGGAAACTATGGCTACACCTTC
CSVVMNGNYGYTF
>few|TRBJ2-5|-|TRBV3-1
TGTGCCAGCAGCTTCCCTTATGGGGGAGAAGAGACCCAGTACTTC
CASSFPYGGEETQYF
>many|TRBJ1-1|-|TRBV29-1
TGCAGCGTTTTATCGGGGGGAACTGAAGCTTTCTTT
CSVLSGGTEAFF
>-|TRBJ2-7|TRBD1|TRBV29-1
TGCAGCGTTGGGGACAGGGGGTGGTCCTACGAGCAGTACTTC
CSVGDRGWSYEQYF
>many|TRBJ1-1|-|TRBV5-1
TGCGCCAGCAGCGAAACAGCAAACACTGAAGCTTTCTTT
CASSETANTEAFF
>-|TRBJ2-3|TRBD2|TRBV5-6
TGTGCCAGCAGCCCTGGACTAGGACACACAGATACGCAGTATTTT
CASSPGLGHTDTQYF
>few|TRBJ1-1|-|TRBV14
TGTGCCAGCAGCCAAGCGGGGGTAACTGAAGCTTTCTTT
CASSQAGVTEAFF
>few|TRBJ2-5|-|TRBV20-1
TGCAGTGCTAGCCTTCTAGAATTTAGGGAGACCCAGTACTTC
CSASLLEFRETQYF
>many|TRBJ1-3|-|TRBV19
TGTGCCAGTAGTAGCCCAAGGAGCTCTGGAAACACCATATATTTT
CASSSPRSSGNTIYF
>-|TRBJ1-1|-|TRBV20-1
TGCAGTGTTGCAAAAGGACAGAGGAACACTGAAGCTTTCTTT
CSVAKGQRNTEAFF
>-|TRBJ1-1|-|TRBV5-1
TGCGCCAGCAGCTGGGTAATGGCCGGCACTGAAGCTTTCTTT
CASSWVMAGTEAFF
>-|TRBJ1-2|TRBD1|TRBV20-1
TGCAGTGCCCAGGAGACAGGGACCCTCCTCTATGGCTACACCTTC
CSAQETGTLLYGYTF
>-|TRBJ1-1|-|TRBV6-1
TGTGCCAGCAGTGATCGATGGGTCACTGAAGCTTTCTTT
CASSDRWVTEAFF
>-|TRBJ1-3|-|TRBV4-1
TGCGCCAGCAGCCAAGTTCCGGGATTCTCTGGAAACACCATATATTTT
CASSQVPGFSGNTIYF
>few|TRBJ2-1|TRBD2|TRBV12-3/TRBV12-4
TGTGCCAGCACGGTAGCGGGTGAGCAGTTCTTC
CASTVAGEQFF
>few|TRBJ2-7|-|TRBV12-3/TRBV12-4
TGTGCCAGCAGTTTAGGGGCAGGGGACTACGAGCAGTACTTC
CASSLGAGDYEQYF
>-|TRBJ1-2|-|TRBV20-1
TGCAGTGCTACCCCCCCTGCCAGGGTCTTTGGCTACACCTTC
CSATPPARVFGYTF
>-|TRBJ2-1|-|TRBV19
TGTGCCAGTAGTATAGATCAGGGAATCGGTGAGCAGTTCTTC
CASSIDQGIGEQFF
>-|TRBJ2-1|TRBD1|TRBV20-1
TGCAGTGCTAGCGGACAGGGTCTGGGCAATGAGCAGTTCTTC
CSASGQGLGNEQFF
>few|TRBJ2-3|-|TRBV5-1
TGCGCCAGCAGCTTGGAGAGTAGCACAGATACGCAGTATTTT
CASSLESSTDTQYF
>-|TRBJ1-2|TRBD1|TRBV24-1
TGTGCCACCAGTGATTTGGACAGGGAGTATGGCTACACCTTC
CATSDLDREYGYTF
>-|TRBJ2-2|TRBD1|TRBV4-1
TGCGCCAGCAGCCAAGATCCGGGGACAGCTAACACCGGGGAGCTGTTTTTT
CASSQDPGTANTGELFF
>-|TRBJ1-2|-|TRBV11-2
TGTGCCAGCAGCTATTCGGTCACCACTAACTATGGCTACACCTTC
CASSYSVTTNYGYTF
>-|TRBJ1-6|-|TRBV2
TGTGCCAGCAAAAGAGGGGAGGATTCACCCCTCCACTTT
CASKRGEDSPLHF
>-|TRBJ2-7|-|TRBV30
TGTGCCTGGAGTTGGAGCTACGAGCAGTACTTC
CAWSWSYEQYF
>-|TRBJ2-5|-|TRBV29-1
TGCAGCGTTTCGACAGAAATTCAAGAGACCCAGTACTTC
CSVSTEIQETQYF
>-|TRBJ1-1|-|TRBV3-1
TGTGCCAGCAGCCAAGGTGGGGCAGGGGCCACTGAAGCTTTCTTT
CASSQGGAGATEAFF
>many|TRBJ2-1|TRBD1|TRBV20-1
TGCAGTGCTAGCCGACAGGGCATTGGCAATGAGCAGTTCTTC
CSASRQGIGNEQFF
>-|TRBJ2-1|-|TRBV20-1
TGCAGTGCTTATGAGGTCTACAATGGGCAGTTCTTC
CSAYEVYNGQFF
>-|TRBJ1-1|TRBD1|TRBV9
TGTGCCAGCAGCGGGGGGGACAGGGGGTTCGCTGAAGCTTTCTTT
CASSGGDRGFAEAFF
>few|TRBJ2-4|-|TRBV12-3/TRBV12-4
TGTGCCAGCAGTTTAGAACGAGGCGTGGCCAAAAACATTCAGTACTTC
CASSLERGVAKNIQYF
>-|TRBJ2-7|TRBD1|TRBV29-1
TGCAGCGCTGGGACAGCCAGTTACGAGCAGTACTTC
CSAGTASYEQYF
>many|TRBJ2-3|-|TRBV2
TGTGCCAGCGGTGGCAGTGGCACAGATACGCAGTATTTT
CASGGSGTDTQYF
>-|TRBJ2-3|TRBD2|TRBV20-1
TGCAGTGCTAGAGATCTAGCGGGCAGAGGAGATACGCAGTATTTT
CSARDLAGRGDTQYF
>few|TRBJ2-1|TRBD2|TRBV5-1
TGCGCCAGCAGCTACTTACTAGCGGGGGCGGCTAATGAGCAGTTCTTC
CASSYLLAGAANEQFF
>many|TRBJ2-2|-|TRBV29-1
TGCAGCGTTGGCCAGGGCAGAACCGGGGAGCTGTTTTTT
CSVGQGRTGELFF
>-|TRBJ1-4|TRBD1|TRBV20-1
TGCAGTGCTAGTAGGACAGGGCGGGACGAAAAACTGTTTTTT
CSASRTGRDEKLFF
>many|TRBJ1-5|TRBD1|TRBV7-2
TGTGCCAGCAGCTTCACAGGGGTCAATCAGCCCCAGCATTTT
CASSFTGVNQPQHF
>few|TRBJ1-3|-|TRBV19
TGTGCCAGTAATCCTAGGAGGGGACAACATCTTTCTGGAAACACCATATATTTT
CASNPRRGQHLSGNTIYF
>-|TRBJ1-1|-|TRBV20-1
TGCAGTGCTAGAGGGGGGAACGTGAACACTGAAGCTTTCTTT
CSARGGNVNTEAFF
>few|TRBJ1-4|-|TRBV28
TGTGCCAGCGCGGACGGGGGGCAGAAATATGAAAAACTGTTTTTT
CASADGGQKYEKLFF
>-|TRBJ1-1|-|TRBV5-1
TGCGCCGGCAGCTTCACGGGGAACACTGAAGCTTTCTTT
CAGSFTGNTEAFF
>many|TRBJ1-5|-|TRBV2
TGTGCCAGCAGTGAGGGGGTCTATAGCAATCAGCCCCAGCATTTT
CASSEGVYSNQPQHF
>-|TRBJ1-5|-|TRBV21-1
TGTGCCAGCGGCCGAGGACAGGAAAGCGTTCGGCCCCAGCATTTT
CASGRGQESVRPQHF
>-|TRBJ1-6|-|TRBV7-6
TGTGCCAGCAGCCCAAGAACAGGATTTCCCCTCCACTTT
CASSPRTGFPLHF
>many|TRBJ2-3|TRBD1|TRBV2
TGTGCCAGCCAACCTTCATGGACAGGGAGTGCAGATACGCAGTATTTT
CASQPSWTGSADTQYF
>-|TRBJ2-1|-|TRBV6-5
TGTGCCAGCAGTTACTCAGGATTTAACAATGAGCAGTTCTTC
CASSYSGFNNEQFF
>-|TRBJ2-2|TRBD2|TRBV20-1
TGCAGTGCTAGGACGCTGCTAGCGGGGGGCGCGAACACCGGGGAGCTGTTTTTT
CSARTLLAGGANTGELFF
>-|TRBJ2-2|TRBD2|TRBV6-6
TGTGCCAGCAGTTACCCTCGGACTAGCGGGAGATACACCGGGGAGCTGTTTTTT
CASSYPRTSGRYTGELFF
>few|TRBJ1-3|-|TRBV7-9
TGTGCCAGCAGCCCCCGGGGGGACTCTGGAAACACCATATATTTT
CASSPRGDSGNTIYF
>-|TRBJ1-5|-|TRBV6-6
TGTGCCAGCAGGGAAATGACCGACAATCAGCCCCAGCATTTT
CASREMTDNQPQHF
>few|TRBJ1-1|-|TRBV29-1
TGCAGCGGCTGGGTGAGTAACACTGAAGCTTTCTTT
CSGWVSNTEAFF
>-|TRBJ2-3|-|TRBV5-1
TGCGCCAGCAGCCCTGGAGGCGGTACGCAGTATTTT
CASSPGGGTQYF